A single T cell receptor (beta chain) is shown here with its context. The data were produced by immunoSEQ multiplex PCR, yet TCRdb's version contains in-frame clones alone and is incomplete. The sample contains fewer than 95,000 clones, around 89% of which appear only once. The CDR3 is 15 amino acids. The germline V and J ends were trimmed by 4 bases and 7 bases, with 18 bases remaining between them. The germline V gene encodes CDR1 SGHKS and CDR2 YYEKEE (reference sequence). The sample belongs to a study of T cell responses to AZD1222 COVID-19 vaccine. The input for sequencing was peripheral blood, taken 28 days after the second AZD1222 dose. The TCR originated in an adult who received the AZD1222 COVID-19 vaccine. The chain recombines TRBV5-5 with TRBJ2-1, with a possible D match to TRBD2 (6 bases). The CDR3 loop is CASSTSRDSKNEQFF. As DNA, the CDR3 is TGTGCCAGCAGCACCAGCCGGGACTCCAAGAATGAGCAGTTCTTC.